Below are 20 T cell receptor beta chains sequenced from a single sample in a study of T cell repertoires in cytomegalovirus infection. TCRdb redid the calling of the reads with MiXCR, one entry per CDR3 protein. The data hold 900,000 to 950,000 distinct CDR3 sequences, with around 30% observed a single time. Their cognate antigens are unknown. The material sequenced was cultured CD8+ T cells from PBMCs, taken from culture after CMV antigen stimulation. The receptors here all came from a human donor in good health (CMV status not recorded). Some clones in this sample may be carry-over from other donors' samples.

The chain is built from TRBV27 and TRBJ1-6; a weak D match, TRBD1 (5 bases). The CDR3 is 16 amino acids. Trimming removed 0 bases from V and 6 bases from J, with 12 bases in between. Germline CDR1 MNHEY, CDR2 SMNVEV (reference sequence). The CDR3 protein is CASSLSLDRVNSPLHF. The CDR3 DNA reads TGTGCCAGCAGTTTATCCCTAGACAGAGTTAATTCACCCCTCCACTTT.

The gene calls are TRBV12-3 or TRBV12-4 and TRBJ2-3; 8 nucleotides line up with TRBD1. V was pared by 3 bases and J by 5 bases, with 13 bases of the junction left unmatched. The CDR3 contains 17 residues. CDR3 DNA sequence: TGTGCCAGCAGTTTTTACAGTGCAGGGGGCGTTGGAGATACGCAGTATTTT. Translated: CASSFYSAGGVGDTQYF.

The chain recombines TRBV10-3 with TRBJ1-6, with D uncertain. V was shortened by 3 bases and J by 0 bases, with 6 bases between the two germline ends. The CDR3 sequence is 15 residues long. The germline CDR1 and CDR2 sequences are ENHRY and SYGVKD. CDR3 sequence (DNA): TGTGCCATCAGTGACTTGAGCTCCTATAATTCACCCCTCCACTTT. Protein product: CAISDLSSYNSPLHF.

The CDR3 DNA is TGTGCCAGCAGCCCCAAGTCTGAAGGCAATCAGCCCCAGCATTTT. Protein product: CASSPKSEGNQPQHF. The V gene is TRBV28, the J gene TRBJ1-5; no definite D call. Germline assignment: CDR1 MDHEN and CDR2 SYDVKM. V gave up 6 bases and J gave up 2 bases, with 14 bases separating them. The CDR3 contains 15 residues.

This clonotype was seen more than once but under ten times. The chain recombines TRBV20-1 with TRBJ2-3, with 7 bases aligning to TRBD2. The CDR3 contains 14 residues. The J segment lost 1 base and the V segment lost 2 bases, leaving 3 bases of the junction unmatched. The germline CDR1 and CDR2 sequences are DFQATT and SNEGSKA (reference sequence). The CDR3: CSARPSGGTDTQYF. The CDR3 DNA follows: TGCAGTGCTAGACCCAGCGGGGGCACAGATACGCAGTATTTT.

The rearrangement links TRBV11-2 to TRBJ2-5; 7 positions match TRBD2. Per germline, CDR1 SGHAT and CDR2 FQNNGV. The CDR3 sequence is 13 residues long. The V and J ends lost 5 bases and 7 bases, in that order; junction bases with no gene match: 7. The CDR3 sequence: CASSPTGGRTQYF. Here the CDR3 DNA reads TGTGCCAGCAGCCCAACCGGGGGGAGGACCCAGTACTTC.

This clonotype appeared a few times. CDR3 protein: CASSSSAFRVDYEQFF. The DNA for the CDR3 is TGTGCCAGCAGTTCCTCAGCGTTTCGGGTGGACTATGAGCAGTTCTTC. The V call is TRBV6-2 or TRBV6-3, the J call TRBJ2-1, with TRBD2 as a possible D gene (5 bases). The length of the CDR3 is 16 residues. CDR1 and CDR2 (germline): MNHEY, SVGEGT. V lost 4 bases to trimming and J lost 8 bases, with 21 bases between them.

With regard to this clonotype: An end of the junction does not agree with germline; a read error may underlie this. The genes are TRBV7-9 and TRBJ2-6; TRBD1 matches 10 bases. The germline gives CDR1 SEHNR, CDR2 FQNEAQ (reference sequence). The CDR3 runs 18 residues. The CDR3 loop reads CASSLLTGGFPGANVLTF. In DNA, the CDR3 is TGTGCCAGCAGCCTCTTGACAGGGGGCTTCCCTGGTGCCAACGTCCTGACTTTC.

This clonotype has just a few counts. CDR3 nucleotide sequence: TGCAGTGCTAGAGATTCGCTAACGGGGGGCACCTACAATGAGCAGTTCTTC. Protein sequence: CSARDSLTGGTYNEQFF. This sequence joins TRBV20-1 and TRBJ2-1; D perhaps matches TRBD2 (7 bases). Trimming removed 0 bases at V and 2 bases at J, with 17 bases between. CDR1 DFQATT and CDR2 SNEGSKA come from the germline V gene (reference sequence). There are 17 residues in the CDR3.

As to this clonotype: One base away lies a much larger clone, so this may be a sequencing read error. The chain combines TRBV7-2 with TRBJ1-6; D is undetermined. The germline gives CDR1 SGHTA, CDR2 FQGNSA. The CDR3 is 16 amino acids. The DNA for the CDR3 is TGTGCCAGCAACTTAGGATTTACAGAGTTTAATTCACCCCTCCACTTT. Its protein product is CASNLGFTEFNSPLHF.

This CDR3 reads CASSKGGTGGKAFF. As DNA, the CDR3 is TGTGCCAGCAGTAAAGGCGGGACAGGAGGAAAAGCTTTCTTT. This chain links TRBV6-2 or TRBV6-3 with TRBJ1-1; 8 bases match TRBD1. V gave up 5 bases and J gave up 9 bases; unmatched junction bases: 11. CDR3 length: 14 residues. The germline gives CDR1 MNHEY, CDR2 SVGEGT.

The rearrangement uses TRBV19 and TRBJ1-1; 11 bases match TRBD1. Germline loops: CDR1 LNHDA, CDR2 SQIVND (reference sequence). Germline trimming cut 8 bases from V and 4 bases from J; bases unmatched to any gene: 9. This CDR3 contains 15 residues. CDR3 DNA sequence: TGTGCCAGTCGGTGGGGACAGGGGGTGAGCACTGAAGCTTTCTTT. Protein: CASRWGQGVSTEAFF. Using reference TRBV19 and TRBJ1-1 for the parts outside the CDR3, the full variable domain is DGGITQSPKYLFRKEGQNVTLSCEQNLNHDAMYWYRQDPGQGLRLIYYSQIVNDFQKGDIAEGYSVSREKKESFPLTVTSAQKNPTAFYLCASRWGQGVSTEAFFGQGTRLTVV.

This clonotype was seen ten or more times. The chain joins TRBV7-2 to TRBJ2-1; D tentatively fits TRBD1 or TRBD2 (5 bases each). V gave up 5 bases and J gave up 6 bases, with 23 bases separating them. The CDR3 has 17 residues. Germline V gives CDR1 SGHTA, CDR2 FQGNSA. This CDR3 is CASSHYGAHSFFNEQFF. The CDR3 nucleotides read TGTGCCAGCAGCCATTACGGGGCTCACTCCTTTTTCAATGAGCAGTTCTTC. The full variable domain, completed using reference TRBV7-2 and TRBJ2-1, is GAGVSQSPSNKVTEKGKDVELRCDPISGHTALYWYRQSLGQGLEFLIYFQGNSAPDKSGLPSDRFSAERTGGSVSTLTIQRTQQEDSAVYLCASSHYGAHSFFNEQFFGPGTRLTVL.

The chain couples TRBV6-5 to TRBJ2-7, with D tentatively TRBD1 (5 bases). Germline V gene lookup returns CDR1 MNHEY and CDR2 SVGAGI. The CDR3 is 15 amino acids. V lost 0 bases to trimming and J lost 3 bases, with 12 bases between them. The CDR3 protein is CASSYSSQGNYEQYF. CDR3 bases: TGTGCCAGCAGTTACTCAAGCCAGGGAAACTACGAGCAGTACTTC.

The CDR3 sequence is CASSERGFTIQETQYF. The DNA of the CDR3 is TGTGCCAGCAGTGAGAGGGGATTCACGATCCAAGAGACCCAGTACTTC. J is TRBJ2-5 and V is TRBV25-1, with D perhaps being TRBD1 or TRBD2 (5 bases each). The CDR3 spans 16 residues. Germline V gene lookup returns CDR1 MGHDK and CDR2 SYGVNS. V lost 3 bases to trimming and J lost 1 base, with 15 bases between them. The whole variable domain, remainder taken from reference TRBV25-1 and TRBJ2-5, is EADIYQTPRYLVIGTGKKITLECSQTMGHDKMYWYQQDPGMELHLIHYSYGVNSTEKGDLSSESTVSRIRTEHFPLTLESARPSHTSQYLCASSERGFTIQETQYFGPGTRLLVL.

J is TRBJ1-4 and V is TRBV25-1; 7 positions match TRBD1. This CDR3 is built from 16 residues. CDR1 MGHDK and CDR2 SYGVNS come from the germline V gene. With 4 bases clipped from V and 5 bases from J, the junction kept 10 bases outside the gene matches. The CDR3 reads CASSGFFRGGNEKLFF. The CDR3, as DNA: TGTGCCAGCAGTGGGTTCTTTAGAGGGGGCAATGAAAAACTGTTTTTT.

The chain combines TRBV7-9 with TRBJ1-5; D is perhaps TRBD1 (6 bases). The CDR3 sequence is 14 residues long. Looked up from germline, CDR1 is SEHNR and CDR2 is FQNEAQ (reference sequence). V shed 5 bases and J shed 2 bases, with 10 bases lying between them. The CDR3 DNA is TGTGCCAGCAGCCAGACAGGTCGCAATCAGCCCCAGCATTTT. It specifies CASSQTGRNQPQHF.

The DNA of the CDR3 is TGTGCCAGCAGCCCTGGGGGGGGACTATCGGATGGCTACACCTTC. Translation: CASSPGGGLSDGYTF. The J gene is TRBJ1-2, the V gene TRBV12-3 or TRBV12-4; the D gene is possibly TRBD1 (5 bases). Trimming pared 6 bases from V and 6 bases from J, leaving 20 bases between. The CDR3 has 15 residues.

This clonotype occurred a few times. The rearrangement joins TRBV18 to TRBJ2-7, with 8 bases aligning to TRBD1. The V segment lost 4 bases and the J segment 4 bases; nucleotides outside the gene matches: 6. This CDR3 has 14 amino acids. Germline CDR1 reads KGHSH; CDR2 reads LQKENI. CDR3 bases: TGTGCCAGCTCACAACCGGGACAGGAGTACGAGCAGTACTTC. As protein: CASSQPGQEYEQYF.

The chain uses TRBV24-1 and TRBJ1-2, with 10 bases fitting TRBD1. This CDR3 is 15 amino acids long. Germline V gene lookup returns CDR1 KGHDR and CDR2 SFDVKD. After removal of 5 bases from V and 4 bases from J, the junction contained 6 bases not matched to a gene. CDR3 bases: TGTGCCACCAGTGGAACGGGACAGGGGATCTATGGCTACACCTTC. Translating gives CATSGTGQGIYGYTF.